A single sample gave rise to the 3 T cell receptor beta chains below, sequenced in a study of graft-versus-host responses after intestinal transplantation. What these receptors recognize is not known. Repertoires were generated with immunoSEQ multiplex PCR, while TCRdb's copy carries only in-frame clones and drops some. The repertoire holds some 62,000 clones, 90% to 95% seen once, with about 1.7% in the top ten. The material sequenced was unstimulated CD8+ T cells sorted from spleen or lymph node cells, taken before transplant. The origin of the receptors is a human donor who was the organ donor for an intestinal transplant.

V gene TRBV30 combines with J gene TRBJ2-4; weak D call: TRBD1 (6 bases). CDR1 GTSNPN and CDR2 SVGIG come from the germline V gene (reference sequence). Trimming left V 1 base short and J 7 bases short, with 20 bases between. The CDR3 contains 16 residues. The CDR3 reads CAWSDPRQVGENIQYF. The CDR3 DNA reads TGTGCCTGGAGTGACCCCCGACAGGTCGGGGAGAACATTCAGTACTTC.

The chain employs TRBV6-4 and TRBJ2-1; 12 positions match TRBD2. V shed 3 bases, J shed 3 bases, and the junction held 3 bases outside the gene matches. The germline V gene encodes CDR1 MRHNA and CDR2 SNTAGT. There are 16 residues in the CDR3. CDR3 DNA sequence: TGTGCCAGCAGTGAGACTAGCGGGAGTGGCTACAATGAGCAGTTCTTC. It is translated as CASSETSGSGYNEQFF.

The CDR3 nucleotides read TGTGCCACCAGCAGAGCGGAGGGTAGCGAGTACTCCTACAATGAGCAGTTCTTC. Translation gives CATSRAEGSEYSYNEQFF. The chain joins TRBV15 to TRBJ2-1, with D perhaps TRBD2 (6 bases). Germline CDR1 LNHNV, CDR2 YYDKDF (reference sequence). Deletions cut 1 base from V and 0 bases from J, with 16 bases between. This CDR3 is 18 amino acids long. The full variable domain, its missing parts supplied by reference TRBV15 and TRBJ2-1, is DAMVIQNPRYQVTQFGKPVTLSCSQTLNHNVMYWYQQKSSQAPKLLFHYYDKDFNNEADTPDNFQSRRPNTSFCFLDIRSPGLGDTAMYLCATSRAEGSEYSYNEQFFGPGTRLTVL.